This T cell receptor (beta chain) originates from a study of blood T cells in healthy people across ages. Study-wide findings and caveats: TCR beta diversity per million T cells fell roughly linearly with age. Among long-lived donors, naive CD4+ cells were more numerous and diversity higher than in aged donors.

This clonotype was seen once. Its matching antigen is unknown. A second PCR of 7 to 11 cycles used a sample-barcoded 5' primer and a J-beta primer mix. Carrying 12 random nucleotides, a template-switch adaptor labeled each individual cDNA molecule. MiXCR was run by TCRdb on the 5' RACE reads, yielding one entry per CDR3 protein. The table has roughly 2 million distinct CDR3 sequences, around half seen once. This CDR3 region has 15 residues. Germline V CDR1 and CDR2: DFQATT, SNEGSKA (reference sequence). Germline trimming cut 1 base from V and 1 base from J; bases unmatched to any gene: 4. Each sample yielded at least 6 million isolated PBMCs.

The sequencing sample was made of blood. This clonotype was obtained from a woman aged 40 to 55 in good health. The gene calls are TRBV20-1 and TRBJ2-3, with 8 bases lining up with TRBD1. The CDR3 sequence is CSARATDRGTDTQYF. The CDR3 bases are TGCAGTGCTAGAGCGACGGACAGGGGCACAGATACGCAGTATTTT.